Below, 29 T cell receptor beta chains from the same sample are listed, as sequenced in a study of CXCR3-negative and CXCR3-positive naive CD8 T cells. Study conclusions and caveats: Naive cells positive for CXCR3 carried more hydrophobic TRB CDR3s than CXCR3-negative ones.

Each TRB cDNA library was prepared by 5' RACE (with UMI labels). TCRdb reprocessed the 5' RACE reads, keeping one entry per CDR3 protein, no DNA. The data include over 55,000 distinct CDR3 sequences; the top ten clones carry 4.8%. Antigen specificity for these receptors is unknown. The sequencing input was naive CXCR3+ CD8+ T cells from blood. The sample's subset: CD45RO-CCR7+CD27+CD95- naive CD8+ T cells expressing CXCR3 (TNR3+). The receptors were sampled from a human donor in good health. Some clones in this sample may be carry-over from other donors' samples.

The chain has TRBV30 and TRBJ1-1; absent DNA, TCRdb's TRBD1 call cannot be checked. Per the germline V gene, CDR1 is GTSNPN and CDR2 is SVGIG (reference sequence). The CDR3 spans 14 residues. The CDR3: CAWSLTGPNTEAFF.

The chain couples TRBV29-1 to TRBJ2-6. The CDR3 covers 13 residues. Looked up from germline, CDR1 is SQVTM and CDR2 is ANQGSEA. CDR3 sequence: CSAMTSGANVLTF.

This chain links TRBV12-5 with TRBJ2-7. The CDR3 contains 13 residues. Germline V gene data show CDR1 as LGHNT and CDR2 as FRNRAP. The CDR3 here is CASGWTLRHEQYF.

The rearrangement joins TRBV19 to TRBJ1-1. This CDR3 contains 15 residues. Germline V gives CDR1 LNHDA, CDR2 SQIVND (reference sequence). CDR3 region: CASSIEIGTADQAFF.

The chain has TRBV12-3 or TRBV12-4 and TRBJ1-3; without DNA, the TCRdb call of TRBD1 cannot be checked. This CDR3 contains 16 residues. The CDR3 sequence: CASSLHGPNSGNTIYF.

V usage is TRBV29-1 and J usage is TRBJ2-6. This CDR3 is built from 12 residues. The germline gives CDR1 SQVTM, CDR2 ANQGSEA. CDR3 loop: CSATTGANVLTF. Filled out from reference TRBV29-1 and TRBJ2-6, the complete variable domain reads SAVISQKPSRDICQRGTSLTIQCQVDSQVTMMFWYRQQPGQSLTLIATANQGSEATYESGFVIDKFPISRPNLTFSTLTVSNMSPEDSSIYLCSATTGANVLTFGAGSRLTVL.

The CDR3 here is CASSLGLAGGPNTDTQYF. The chain couples TRBV13 to TRBJ2-3; without DNA, the TCRdb call of TRBD2 cannot be checked. The CDR3 totals 18 residues. Germline V gene lookup returns CDR1 PRHDT and CDR2 FYEKMQ (reference sequence).

The chain combines TRBV7-9 with TRBJ2-5; TCRdb outputs TRBD1, but without DNA this stays unchecked. Per germline, CDR1 SEHNR and CDR2 FQNEAQ (reference sequence). This CDR3 comprises 14 residues. CDR3 region: CASSVSGGGETQYF.

This chain links TRBV7-9 with TRBJ1-1; TCRdb's D call of TRBD1 is untestable without DNA. Germline CDR1 SEHNR, CDR2 FQNEAQ (reference sequence). The CDR3 has 15 residues. The CDR3 here is CASSSSTGEVAEAFF. Supplemented by reference TRBV7-9 and TRBJ1-1, the full variable domain reads DTGVSQNPRHKITKRGQNVTFRCDPISEHNRLYWYRQTLGQGPEFLTYFQNEAQLEKSRLLSDRFSAERPKGSFSTLEIQRTEQGDSAMYLCASSSSTGEVAEAFFGQGTRLTVV.

V is TRBV4-1 and J is TRBJ2-6. The length of the CDR3 is 13 residues. The germline CDR1 and CDR2 sequences are MGHRA and YSYEKL. This CDR3 reads CASSQTGLNVLTF.

The gene calls are TRBV28 and TRBJ2-7; without DNA, the TCRdb call of TRBD2 cannot be checked. The germline V gene encodes CDR1 MDHEN and CDR2 SYDVKM. The CDR3 loop spans 14 amino acids. This CDR3 is CASSRTDYLYEQYF.

The chain recombines TRBV4-3 with TRBJ2-7. The CDR3 sequence is 16 residues long. In germline, CDR1 is LGHNA, CDR2 YSLEER. The CDR3: CASSQDFIPPTYEQYF.

The CDR3 spells CASKTPKLDRFTDTQYF. The chain combines TRBV7-8 with TRBJ2-3; without DNA, the TCRdb call of TRBD1 cannot be checked. The CDR3 runs to 17 residues. CDR1 is SGHVS, CDR2 FQNEAQ, per germline.

The chain carries TRBV7-3 and TRBJ2-7; TCRdb outputs TRBD1, but without DNA this stays unchecked. The CDR3 is 14 residues long. CDR1 SGHTA and CDR2 FQGTGA come from the germline V gene. The chain's CDR3 is CASSPTTGSYEQYF.

The chain couples TRBV7-9 to TRBJ1-1; TCRdb reports TRBD1, a call that lacks DNA to check it against. CDR3 length: 16 amino acids. Germline CDR1 is SEHNR and CDR2 is FQNEAQ (reference sequence). CDR3 loop: CASSLDTGVANTEAFF. The variable domain in full, with the rest retrieved from reference TRBV7-9 and TRBJ1-1, is DTGVSQNPRHKITKRGQNVTFRCDPISEHNRLYWYRQTLGQGPEFLTYFQNEAQLEKSRLLSDRFSAERPKGSFSTLEIQRTEQGDSAMYLCASSLDTGVANTEAFFGQGTRLTVV.

The rearrangement joins TRBV4-1 to TRBJ1-6. CDR1 MGHRA and CDR2 YSYEKL come from the germline V gene. This CDR3 region has 18 residues. CDR3 sequence: CASSQADMGFSYNSPLHF.

V gene TRBV4-3 combines with J gene TRBJ2-7. The CDR3 consists of 14 residues. Germline V gene sequence: CDR1 LGHNA, CDR2 YSLEER. The CDR3 sequence: CASSQDRTAYEQYF.

This CDR3 reads CASSTWTGSNEQFF. The chain combines TRBV27 with TRBJ2-1; the D call of TRBD1 rests on TCRdb alone, since no DNA is present to check it. Per the germline V gene, CDR1 is MNHEY and CDR2 is SMNVEV (reference sequence). The CDR3 is 14 residues long.

The rearrangement uses TRBV7-9 and TRBJ1-1; there is no DNA to check the TCRdb D call of TRBD1. Germline V CDR1 and CDR2: SEHNR, FQNEAQ (reference sequence). The CDR3 loop spans 14 amino acids. The CDR3: CASSLAQGGAEAFF.

The chain combines TRBV6-4 with TRBJ2-1; the TCRdb D gene call, TRBD2, has no DNA to confirm it. Looked up from germline, CDR1 is MRHNA and CDR2 is SNTAGT. The CDR3 loop spans 13 amino acids. CDR3 loop: CASSVRLEGEQFF.

The V call is TRBV12-3 or TRBV12-4, the J call TRBJ2-7; the TRBD1 assignment by TCRdb is unverifiable without DNA. This CDR3 region has 11 residues. The CDR3 reads CASSAGVEQYF.

This rearrangement joins TRBV5-1 to TRBJ2-7; without DNA, the TCRdb call of TRBD1 cannot be checked. The CDR3 length is 15 residues. Looked up from germline, CDR1 is SGHRS and CDR2 is YFSETQ. The CDR3 sequence is CASSPRDGIWDEQYF.

This rearrangement joins TRBV20-1 to TRBJ2-7. The germline gives CDR1 DFQATT, CDR2 SNEGSKA (reference sequence). The CDR3 contains 13 residues. The CDR3 sequence is CSAWPHSAYEQYF.

The chain joins TRBV4-3 to TRBJ2-7; TCRdb proposes TRBD1, but this gene call is untestable without DNA. The CDR3 spans 13 residues. Germline CDR1 LGHNA, CDR2 YSLEER. Here the CDR3 reads CASSQGTGNEQYF.

This chain links TRBV3-1 with TRBJ2-1. The CDR3 extends over 15 amino acids. Germline CDR1 and CDR2: LGHDT and YNNKEL (reference sequence). The CDR3 sequence: CASSQGVDPYNEQFF.

This chain joins TRBV11-2 and TRBJ1-1; TCRdb lists TRBD1, though no DNA is available to test this call. Germline-derived CDR1 and CDR2 are SGHAT and FQNNGV. This CDR3 is built from 13 residues. The CDR3 sequence is CPSSVGQYTEAFF.

The chain links TRBV29-1 to TRBJ1-1. Germline V CDR1 and CDR2: SQVTM, ANQGSEA. The CDR3 runs to 13 residues. CDR3 in amino acids: CSVEAEVRPEAFF.

The chain couples TRBV20-1 to TRBJ2-1; the D call from TCRdb, TRBD1, cannot be confirmed without DNA. CDR1 is DFQATT, CDR2 SNEGSKA, per germline (reference sequence). The CDR3 runs 11 residues. The CDR3 loop is CSARSSGEQFF.

This chain links TRBV12-3 or TRBV12-4 with TRBJ2-3; TCRdb returns TRBD2, unconfirmable since there is no DNA. The CDR3 has 18 residues. The CDR3 here is CASSFQGLAGLGTDTQYF.